The table lists the clone carrying this T cell receptor (beta chain) with a few counts. CDR3 length equals 13 residues. CDR1 is LNHNV, CDR2 YYDKDF, per germline (reference sequence). V gave up 1 base and J gave up 11 bases; unmatched junction bases: 6. The data derive from a study of blood T cell repertoires in COVID-19. Across the study: Samples of COVID-19 (acute and convalescent) were obtained from the United States, Italy and Spain.

Profiled with immunoSEQ multiplex PCR; TCRdb holds only in-frame clones, not every one. The sample shows about 290,000 clones, roughly 89% of them seen only once. Sequenced sample: peripheral blood. The gene calls are TRBV15 and TRBJ1-1; TRBD1 matches at 8 bases. The origin of this receptor is a man in his forties or fifties with acute or convalescent COVID-19. The CDR3: CATSRGQGKGAFF. The DNA for the CDR3 is TGTGCCACCAGCAGAGGACAGGGGAAGGGGGCTTTCTTT. Drawing the rest from reference TRBV15 and TRBJ1-1, the complete variable domain is DAMVIQNPRYQVTQFGKPVTLSCSQTLNHNVMYWYQQKSSQAPKLLFHYYDKDFNNEADTPDNFQSRRPNTSFCFLDIRSPGLGDTAMYLCATSRGQGKGAFFGQGTRLTVV.